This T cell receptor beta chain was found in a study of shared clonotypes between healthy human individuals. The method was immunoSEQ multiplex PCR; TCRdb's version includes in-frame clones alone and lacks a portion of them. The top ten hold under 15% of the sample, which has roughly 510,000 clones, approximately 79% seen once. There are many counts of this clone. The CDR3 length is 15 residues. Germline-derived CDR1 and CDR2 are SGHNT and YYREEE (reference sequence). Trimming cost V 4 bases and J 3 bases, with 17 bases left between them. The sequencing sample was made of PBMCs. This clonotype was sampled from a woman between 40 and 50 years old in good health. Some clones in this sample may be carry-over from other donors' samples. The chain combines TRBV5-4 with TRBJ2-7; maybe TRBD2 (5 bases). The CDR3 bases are TGTGCCAGCAGCCCGTCTGGAGCGGAAAACTACGAGCAGTACTTC. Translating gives CASSPSGAENYEQYF.